The present T cell receptor beta chain was sequenced within a study of CD8 T cells in Susac syndrome. Study findings and constraints: The relatively small number of individuals in the TCR sequencing and HLA analysis was acknowledged by the study.

cDNA came from about 0.46 to 1 ug RNA primed by random hexamers. An immunoSEQ multiplex PCR amplified TCR beta CDR3 over 54 Vbeta and 13 Jbeta. TCRdb fed the immunoSEQ multiplex PCR reads into MiXCR, producing one record per CDR3 protein. The sample shows around 80,000 distinct CDR3 sequences, 85% to 95% of them seen only once. The CDR3 consists of 16 residues. Germline V CDR1 and CDR2: PRHDT, FYEKMQ (reference sequence). Deletions cut 5 bases from V and 0 bases from J, with 15 bases between. Sequencing of TCR beta covered CD8+ and CD4+ T cells obtained from blood. Remarks on this clonotype: The antigen remains unidentified.

The sequencing sample was made of CD8+ T cells from PBMCs. This chain links TRBV13 with TRBJ2-3; D may be TRBD1 or TRBD2 (5 bases each). This sequence was found in a human donor in good health. The CDR3, as DNA: TGTGCCAGCAGCACGCGAGGGACGGAAAGCACAGATACGCAGTATTTT. It codes for CASSTRGTESTDTQYF.